The sequence of this T cell receptor (beta chain) was determined in a study of blood T cell repertoires in COVID-19. Background on the study: COVID-19 samples, acute and convalescent, were from the United States, Italy and Spain. PBMCs, B-cell-depleted T cells, or T cells were the source of the cDNA or gDNA that made up the material.

The CDR3 length is 16 residues. Germline lookup yields CDR1 LGHNA and CDR2 YNFKEQ. V was clipped by 0 bases and J by 6 bases; unmatched bases: 5. Per the original methods: Counts of nucleated cells, estimated from reference gene primer amplification, were obtained. Libraries were prepared by immunoSEQ multiplex PCR; TCRdb keeps only in-frame clonotypes and omits some of them. The D gene and trimming were derived from the DNA, and the V and J assignments and clone size from that table. The sample yields 85,000 to 130,000 clones, around 90% seen once. The sequence was obtained from a human donor in a cohort sampled during active COVID-19. The V gene is TRBV4-2, the J gene TRBJ1-4; 9 nucleotides line up with TRBD1. The sample taken for sequencing was peripheral blood. CDR3: CASSQDRDRAYEKLFF. CDR3 nucleotide sequence: TGTGCCAGCAGCCAAGACCGGGACAGGGCGTATGAAAAACTGTTTTTT.